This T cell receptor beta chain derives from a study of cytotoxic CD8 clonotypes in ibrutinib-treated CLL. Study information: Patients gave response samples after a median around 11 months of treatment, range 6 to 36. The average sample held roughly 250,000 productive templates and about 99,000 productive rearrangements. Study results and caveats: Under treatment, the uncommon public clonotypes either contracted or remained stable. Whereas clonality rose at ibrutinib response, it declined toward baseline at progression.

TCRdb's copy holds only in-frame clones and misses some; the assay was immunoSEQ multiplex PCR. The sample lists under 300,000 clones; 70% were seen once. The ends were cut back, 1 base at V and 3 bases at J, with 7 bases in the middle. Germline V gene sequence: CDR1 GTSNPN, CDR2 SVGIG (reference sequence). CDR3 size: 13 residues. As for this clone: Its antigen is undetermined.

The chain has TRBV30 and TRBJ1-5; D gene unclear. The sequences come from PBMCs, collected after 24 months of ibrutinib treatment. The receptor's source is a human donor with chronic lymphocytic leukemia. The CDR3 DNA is TGTGCCTGGAGTGAAGCCTTCAATCAGCCCCAGCATTTT. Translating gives CAWSEAFNQPQHF.